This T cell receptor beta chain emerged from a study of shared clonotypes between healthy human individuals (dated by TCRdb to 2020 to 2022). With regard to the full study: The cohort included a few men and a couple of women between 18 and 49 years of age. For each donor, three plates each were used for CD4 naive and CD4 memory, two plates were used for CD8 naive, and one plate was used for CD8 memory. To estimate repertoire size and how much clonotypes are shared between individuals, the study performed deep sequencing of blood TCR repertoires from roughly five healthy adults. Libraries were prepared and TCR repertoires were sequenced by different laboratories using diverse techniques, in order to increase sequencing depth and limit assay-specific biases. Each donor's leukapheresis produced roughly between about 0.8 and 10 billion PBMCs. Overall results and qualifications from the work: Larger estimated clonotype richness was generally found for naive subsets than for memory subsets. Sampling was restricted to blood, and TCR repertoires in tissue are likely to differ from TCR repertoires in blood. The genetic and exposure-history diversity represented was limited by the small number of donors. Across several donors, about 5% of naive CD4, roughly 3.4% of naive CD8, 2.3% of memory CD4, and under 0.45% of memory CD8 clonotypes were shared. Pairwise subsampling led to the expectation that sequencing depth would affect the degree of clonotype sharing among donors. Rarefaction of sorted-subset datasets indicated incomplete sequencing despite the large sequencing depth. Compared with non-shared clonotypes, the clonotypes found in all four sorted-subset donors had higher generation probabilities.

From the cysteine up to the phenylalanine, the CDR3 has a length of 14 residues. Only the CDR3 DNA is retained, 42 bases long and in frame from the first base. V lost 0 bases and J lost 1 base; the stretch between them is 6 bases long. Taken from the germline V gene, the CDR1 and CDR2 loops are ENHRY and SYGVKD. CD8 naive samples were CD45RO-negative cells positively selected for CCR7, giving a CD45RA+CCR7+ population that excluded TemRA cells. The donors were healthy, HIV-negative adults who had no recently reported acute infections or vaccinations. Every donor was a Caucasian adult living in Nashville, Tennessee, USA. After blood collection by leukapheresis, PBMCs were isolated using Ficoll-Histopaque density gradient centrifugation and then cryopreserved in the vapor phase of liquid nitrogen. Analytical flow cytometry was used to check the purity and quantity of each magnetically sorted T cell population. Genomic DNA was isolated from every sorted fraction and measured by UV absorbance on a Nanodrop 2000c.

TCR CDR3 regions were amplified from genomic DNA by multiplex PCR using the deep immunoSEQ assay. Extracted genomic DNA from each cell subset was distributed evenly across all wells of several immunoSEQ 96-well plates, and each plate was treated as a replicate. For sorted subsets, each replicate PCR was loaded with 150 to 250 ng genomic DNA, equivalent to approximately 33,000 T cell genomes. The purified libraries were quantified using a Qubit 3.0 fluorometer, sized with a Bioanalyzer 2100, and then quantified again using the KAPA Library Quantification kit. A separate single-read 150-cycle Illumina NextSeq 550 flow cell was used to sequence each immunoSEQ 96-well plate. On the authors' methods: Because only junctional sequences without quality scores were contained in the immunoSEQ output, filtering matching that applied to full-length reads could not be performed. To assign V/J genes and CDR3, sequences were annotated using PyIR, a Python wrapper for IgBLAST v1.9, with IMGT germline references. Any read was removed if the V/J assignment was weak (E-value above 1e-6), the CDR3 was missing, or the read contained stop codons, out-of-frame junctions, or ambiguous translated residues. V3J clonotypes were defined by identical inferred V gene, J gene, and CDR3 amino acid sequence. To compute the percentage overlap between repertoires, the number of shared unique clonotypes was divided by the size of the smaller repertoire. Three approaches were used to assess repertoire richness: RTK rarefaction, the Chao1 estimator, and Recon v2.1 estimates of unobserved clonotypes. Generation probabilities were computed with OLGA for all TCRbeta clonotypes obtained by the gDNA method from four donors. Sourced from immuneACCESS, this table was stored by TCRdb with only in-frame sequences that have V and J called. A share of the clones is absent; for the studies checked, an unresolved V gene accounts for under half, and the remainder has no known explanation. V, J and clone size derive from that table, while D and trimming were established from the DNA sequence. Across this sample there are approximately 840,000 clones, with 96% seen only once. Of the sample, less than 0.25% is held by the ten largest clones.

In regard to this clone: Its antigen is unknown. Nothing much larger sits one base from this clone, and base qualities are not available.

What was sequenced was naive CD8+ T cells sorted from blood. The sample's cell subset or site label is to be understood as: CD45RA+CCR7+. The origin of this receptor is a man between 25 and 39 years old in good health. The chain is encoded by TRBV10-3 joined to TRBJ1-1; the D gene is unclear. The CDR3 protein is CAISESNENTEAFF. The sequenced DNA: TGTGCCATCAGTGAGTCAAACGAGAACACTGAAGCTTTCTTT.